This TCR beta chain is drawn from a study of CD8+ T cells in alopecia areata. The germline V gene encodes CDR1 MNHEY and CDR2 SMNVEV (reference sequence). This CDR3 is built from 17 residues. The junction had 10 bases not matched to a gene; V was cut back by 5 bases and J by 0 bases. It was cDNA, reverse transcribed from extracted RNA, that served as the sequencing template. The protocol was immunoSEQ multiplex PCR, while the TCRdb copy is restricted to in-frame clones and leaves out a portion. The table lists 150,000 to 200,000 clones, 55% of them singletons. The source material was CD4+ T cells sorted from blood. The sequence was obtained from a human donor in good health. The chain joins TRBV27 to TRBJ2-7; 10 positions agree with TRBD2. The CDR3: CASSPRTSGRNSYEQYF. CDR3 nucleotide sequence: TGTGCCAGCAGTCCGCGGACTAGCGGAAGAAACTCCTACGAGCAGTACTTC.